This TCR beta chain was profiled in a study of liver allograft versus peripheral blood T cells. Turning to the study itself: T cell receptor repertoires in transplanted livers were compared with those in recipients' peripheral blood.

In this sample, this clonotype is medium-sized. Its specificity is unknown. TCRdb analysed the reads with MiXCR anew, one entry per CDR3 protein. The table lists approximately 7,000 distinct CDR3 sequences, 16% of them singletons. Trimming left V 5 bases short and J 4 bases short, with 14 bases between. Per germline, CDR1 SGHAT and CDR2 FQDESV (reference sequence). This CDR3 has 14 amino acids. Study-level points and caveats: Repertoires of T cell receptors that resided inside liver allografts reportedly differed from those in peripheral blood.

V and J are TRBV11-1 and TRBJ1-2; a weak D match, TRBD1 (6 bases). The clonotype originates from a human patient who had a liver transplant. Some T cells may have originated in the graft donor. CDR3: CASSLQGTTYGYTF. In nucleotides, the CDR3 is TGTGCCAGCAGCCTACAGGGTACGACCTATGGCTACACCTTC. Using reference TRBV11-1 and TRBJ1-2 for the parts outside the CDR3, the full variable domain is EAEVAQSPRYKITEKSQAVAFWCDPISGHATLYWYRQILGQGPELLVQFQDESVVDDSQLPKDRFSAERLKGVDSTLKIQPAELGDSAMYLCASSLQGTTYGYTFGSGTRLTVV.